The 21 T cell receptor beta chains listed next were all sequenced from one sample in a study of cytomegalovirus exposure and HLA in healthy donors (dated by TCRdb to between 2016 and 2019). Library construction relied on the immunoSEQ multiplex PCR assay. For the multiplex PCR, a mixture combining 60 forward primers for TCR Vbeta segments and 13 reverse primers for TCR Jbeta segments was used. TCRdb limited this immuneACCESS table to in-frame rearrangements with V and J called. A share of clones is missing; checked studies link under half to unresolved V genes, and the rest is unexplained. For this sample the table gives approximately 110,000 clones, of which under 85% were detected only once. The ten largest clones capture roughly 4.4% of the sample. Sequenced sample: PBMCs. Source of these receptors: a man aged 25-40 years in good health and CMV-seropositive.

The chain couples TRBV7-2 to TRBJ2-3; D gene ambiguous. This CDR3 is 15 amino acids long. V lost 1 base, J lost 2 bases, and 10 bases lay in between. Per germline, CDR1 SGHTA and CDR2 FQGNSA. The CDR3 nucleotides read TGTGCCAGCAGCTTAGAGTGGCAGGCCACAGATACGCAGTATTTT. Amino acid sequence: CASSLEWQATDTQYF. Looking up the rest from reference TRBV7-2 and TRBJ2-3 gives the full variable domain: GAGVSQSPSNKVTEKGKDVELRCDPISGHTALYWYRQSLGQGLEFLIYFQGNSAPDKSGLPSDRFSAERTGGSVSTLTIQRTQQEDSAVYLCASSLEWQATDTQYFGPGTRLTVL.

This clone was seen a few times. The chain uses TRBV9 and TRBJ2-3; a possible D gene is TRBD2 (5 bases). CDR3 size: 14 residues. Germline CDR1 and CDR2: SGDLS and YYNGEE. V was clipped by 3 bases and J by 3 bases, with 11 bases between them. CDR3 region: CASSGASTTDTQYF. In nucleotides, the CDR3 is TGTGCCAGCAGCGGGGCTAGCACGACAGATACGCAGTATTTT. The full variable domain, rest sourced from reference TRBV9 and TRBJ2-3, is DSGVTQTPKHLITATGQRVTLRCSPRSGDLSVYWYQQSLDQGLQFLIQYYNGEERAKGNILERFSAQQFPDLHSELNLSSLELGDSALYFCASSGASTTDTQYFGPGTRLTVL.

The chain couples TRBV7-9 to TRBJ2-7, with 8 nucleotides matching TRBD1. V trimming: 5 bases; J trimming: 0 bases; junction bases outside the gene matches: 3. Germline V lookup: CDR1 SEHNR, CDR2 FQNEAQ (reference sequence). This CDR3 is built from 14 residues. The CDR3 DNA sequence: TGTGCCAGCAGCGGGACAGGCGCCTCCTACGAGCAGTACTTC. Translation: CASSGTGASYEQYF.

The rearrangement uses TRBV5-1 and TRBJ1-2; weak D call: TRBD1 (5 bases). Germline assignment: CDR1 SGHRS and CDR2 YFSETQ. Trimming left V 4 bases short and J 3 bases short, with 13 bases between. The CDR3 totals 14 residues. The CDR3 DNA is TGCGCCAGCAGCGCCAGTACAGGTGACTATGGCTACACCTTC. This gives the protein CASSASTGDYGYTF.

The chain combines TRBV5-6 with TRBJ1-1; 7 bases map to TRBD1. V lost 4 bases, J lost 4 bases, and 4 bases stayed unmatched. Germline V gene data show CDR1 as SGHDT and CDR2 as YYEEEE. There are 13 residues in the CDR3. This CDR3 is CASSTGQFTEAFF. CDR3 nucleotides: TGTGCCAGCAGCACGGGACAGTTCACTGAAGCTTTCTTT.

This clone was observed a few times. In nucleotides, the CDR3 is TGTGCCATCACGCCGGGACAACAGCCCCAGCATTTT. This gives the protein CAITPGQQPQHF. The V call is TRBV10-3, the J call TRBJ1-5, with D tentatively TRBD1 (6 bases). The V gene's germline CDR1 is ENHRY and CDR2 SYGVKD. This CDR3 comprises 12 residues. V lost 7 bases and J lost 7, with 11 bases in between.

This clone was counted between two and nine times. The chain links TRBV4-3 to TRBJ1-1; the D is unclear. The CDR3 covers 14 residues. Germline CDR1 LGHNA, CDR2 YSLEER. V dropped 4 bases and J dropped 5 bases, with 14 bases sitting between them. The CDR3 spells CASSPRRGGTEAFF. The CDR3 DNA sequence: TGCGCCAGCAGCCCTCGTCGGGGAGGGACTGAAGCTTTCTTT.

The chain has TRBV7-3 and TRBJ1-1; TRBD1 agrees at 10 bases. Germline V gene data show CDR1 as SGHTA and CDR2 as FQGTGA. The CDR3 length is 13 residues. The V and J ends lost 5 bases and 8 bases, in that order; junction bases with no gene match: 5. The CDR3, as DNA: TGTGCCAGCAGCACGACAGGGGGCCGAGAAGCTTTCTTT. This translates into CASSTTGGREAFF.

This chain connects TRBV7-9 to TRBJ2-3; TRBD1 matches at 7 bases. The V gene's germline CDR1 is SEHNR and CDR2 FQNEAQ (reference sequence). J gave up 2 bases and V 6 bases, and 5 bases lay outside the gene matches. This CDR3 contains 14 residues. The CDR3 DNA reads as TGTGCCAGCAGGTCGGGACAGTACACAGATACGCAGTATTTT. Amino acid sequence: CASRSGQYTDTQYF. Looking up the rest from reference TRBV7-9 and TRBJ2-3 gives the full variable domain: DTGVSQNPRHKITKRGQNVTFRCDPISEHNRLYWYRQTLGQGPEFLTYFQNEAQLEKSRLLSDRFSAERPKGSFSTLEIQRTEQGDSAMYLCASRSGQYTDTQYFGPGTRLTVL.

The chain combines TRBV2 with TRBJ1-5; maybe TRBD1 (6 bases). The CDR3 has 14 amino acids. Germline V gene data show CDR1 as SNHLY and CDR2 as FYNNEI. The germline V and J ends were trimmed by 7 bases and 3 bases, with 13 bases remaining between them. The CDR3 sequence is CASNEGGANQPQHF. The CDR3 DNA follows: TGTGCCAGCAACGAAGGGGGGGCCAATCAGCCCCAGCATTTT.

This rearrangement joins TRBV9 to TRBJ1-2; 9 positions match TRBD1. The CDR3 sequence is 13 residues long. The germline V gene has CDR1 SGDLS and CDR2 YYNGEE. V gave up 3 bases and J gave up 6 bases; unmatched junction bases: 3. The CDR3: CASSARTGDGYTF. The CDR3 DNA is TGTGCCAGCAGCGCCAGGACAGGGGATGGCTACACCTTC.

The chain recombines TRBV28 with TRBJ2-1; TRBD1 matches 7 bases. Germline CDR1 is MDHEN and CDR2 is SYDVKM. V was pared by 8 bases and J by 2 bases, with 9 bases of the junction left unmatched. The CDR3 extends over 15 amino acids. CDR3 DNA: TGTGCCAGCGTCCCGACAGGGATCACCTACAATGAGCAGTTCTTC. It yields the protein CASVPTGITYNEQFF.

This chain uses TRBV7-9 with TRBJ2-6; TRBD2 might be the D (5 bases). V was cut by 5 bases and J by 3 bases, with 20 bases left in between. The CDR3 totals 18 residues. CDR1 and CDR2 from the germline V gene are SEHNR and FQNEAQ (reference sequence). The CDR3 loop is CASSPSPSSPGGANVLTF. CDR3 DNA sequence: TGTGCCAGCAGCCCCTCGCCTAGCAGCCCGGGTGGGGCCAACGTCCTGACTTTC.

This clone occurred once. The gene calls are TRBV21-1 and TRBJ2-7; TRBD1, the table's D call, lacks a check against the DNA. TRBV21-1 is assigned pseudogene status. The CDR3 totals 17 residues. The CDR3 loop reads CASSKARRDRSSYEQYF. Here the CDR3 DNA reads TGTGCCAGCAGCAAAGCGAGGAGGGACAGAAGCTCCTACGAGCAGTACTTC.

This chain uses TRBV10-3 with TRBJ1-2; perhaps TRBD1 as D (6 bases). The CDR3 contains 15 residues. Germline lookup yields CDR1 ENHRY and CDR2 SYGVKD. Between the trimmed V and J ends, which lost 2 bases and 1 base, there was a span of 11 bases. CDR3 coding DNA: TGTGCCATCAGTGAGACTCAGGGGAGTAACTATGGCTACACCTTC. Translation gives CAISETQGSNYGYTF.

The chain is built from TRBV28 and TRBJ1-3; 8 bases map to TRBD1. CDR3 size: 14 residues. V lost 3 bases and J lost 6; bases outside the gene matches: 4. Germline CDR1 is MDHEN and CDR2 is SYDVKM. DNA of the CDR3: TGTGCCAGCAGTTTGGACAGGGCTGTAAACACCATATATTTT. It yields the protein CASSLDRAVNTIYF.

The chain combines TRBV4-2 with TRBJ1-2, with a tentative D call TRBD1 (6 bases). The CDR3 extends over 16 amino acids. Germline lookup yields CDR1 LGHNA and CDR2 YNFKEQ. Trimming took off 4 bases at V and 9 bases at J, with 24 bases between the two ends. The CDR3 sequence is CASSLQEERDTDRYTF. The DNA of the CDR3 is TGTGCCAGCAGCCTCCAGGAAGAGCGGGACACCGATCGCTACACCTTC.

V is TRBV6-1 and J is TRBJ2-2; tentative D call: TRBD2 (5 bases). V shed 5 bases and J shed 1 base, with 8 bases lying between them. The CDR3 loop spans 14 amino acids. The V gene's germline CDR1 is MNHNS and CDR2 SASEGT. The CDR3 nucleotides are TGTGCCAGCAGTACTCGGGGGAACACCGGGGAGCTGTTTTTT. Translation: CASSTRGNTGELFF.

This chain uses TRBV13 with TRBJ1-1; D is unresolved. The length of the CDR3 is 13 residues. V dropped 1 base and J dropped 11 bases, with 14 bases sitting between them. The germline gives CDR1 PRHDT, CDR2 FYEKMQ (reference sequence). The CDR3 reads CASSLAGLGVAFF. The DNA of the CDR3 is TGTGCCAGCAGCTTAGCAGGTCTGGGTGTGGCTTTCTTT.

To note about this clone: One junction end does not reproduce the germline sequence, and a read error may be involved. The chain has TRBV13 and TRBJ1-2; 9 bases match TRBD1. The CDR3 spans 15 residues. Germline V gene lookup returns CDR1 PRHDT and CDR2 FYEKMQ (reference sequence). Here the CDR3 reads CASSLVGQGKGGYPF. CDR3 bases: TGTGCCAGCAGCTTAGTCGGACAGGGGAAGGGTGGCTACCCCTTC. Complete variable domain (other parts from reference TRBV13 and TRBJ1-2): AAGVIQSPRHLIKEKRETATLKCYPIPRHDTVYWYQQGPGQDPQFLISFYEKMQSDKGSIPDRFSAQQFSDYHSELNMSSLELGDSALYFCASSLVGQGKGGYPFGSGTRLTVV.

The CDR3 sequence: CASSLGGTGDQPQHF. CDR3 DNA: TGTGCCAGCAGCTTGGGAGGGACAGGGGATCAGCCCCAGCATTTT. The chain links TRBV5-6 to TRBJ1-5; 10 nucleotides align to TRBD1. The V and J ends lost 0 bases and 5 bases, in that order; junction bases with no gene match: 2. The CDR3 extends over 15 amino acids. From germline, CDR1 is SGHDT and CDR2 YYEEEE.